Detailed here is one T cell receptor (beta chain). The antigen is unknown. These data are taken from a study of cytomegalovirus exposure and HLA in healthy donors. Study summary: In an earlier analysis, around 120 million unique TCR beta sequences were found from some 200 million T cells.

Notes on the study in general: Later analysis showed most CMV-associated TCR beta chains appearing HLA-restricted.

This CDR3 has 15 amino acids. Germline CDR1 PRHDT, CDR2 FYEKMQ (reference sequence). V trimming: 5 bases; J trimming: 4 bases; junction bases outside the gene matches: 5. A multiplex PCR was run with 60 Vbeta primers and 13 Jbeta primers. Assay used: immunoSEQ multiplex PCR; TCRdb lists only in-frame clones, some missing. The profile shows around 150,000 clones, roughly 73% of them singletons. The sequenced material came from PBMCs. The receptor comes from a woman in her thirties or forties in good health and CMV-seropositive. The chain employs TRBV13 and TRBJ2-5, with 12 bases that match TRBD2. In nucleotides, the CDR3 is TGTGCCAGCAGCCCCCGACTAGCGGGAGTAGAGACCCAGTACTTC. Protein product: CASSPRLAGVETQYF.